These T cell receptor beta chains were read from a single sample in a study of cytomegalovirus exposure and HLA in healthy donors. TCRdb keeps only in-frame clones here, not all; method: immunoSEQ multiplex PCR. The data show nearly 200,000 clones, around 83% seen once. The sequencing input was PBMCs. The receptors here all came from a woman younger than 45 in good health and CMV-seropositive. The CDR3 runs from the conserved cysteine through the conserved F or W. A D gene is named only where the DNA matches it firmly. Size is omitted from some rows. Given values are once, few, many or a class for expanded clones.

CDR3 protein: CASSPQPGREILVEQYF
CDR3 DNA: TGCGCCAGCAGCCCGCAGCCGGGTCGGGAGATATTGGTCGAGCAGTACTTC
J gene: TRBJ2-7
V gene: TRBV5-1
D gene: .
clone size: .

CDR3 protein: CASSLGLGLFGAQETQYF
CDR3 DNA: TGCGCCAGCAGCTTGGGTCTGGGACTCTTTGGGGCTCAAGAGACCCAGTACTTC
J gene: TRBJ2-5
V gene: TRBV5-1
D gene: .
clone size: .

CDR3 protein: CAWSMGLQQPQHF
CDR3 DNA: TGTGCCTGGAGTATGGGACTCCAACAGCCCCAGCATTTT
J gene: TRBJ1-5
V gene: TRBV30
D gene: .
clone size: .

CDR3 protein: CASSRQLAGGQPSYEQYF
CDR3 DNA: TGCGCCAGCAGCCGACAACTAGCGGGAGGGCAACCCTCCTACGAGCAGTACTTC
J gene: TRBJ2-7
V gene: TRBV5-1
D gene: TRBD2
clone size: once

CDR3 protein: CASSAGQGSTEAFF
CDR3 DNA: TGTGCCAGCAGCGCCGGACAGGGGTCCACTGAAGCTTTCTTT
J gene: TRBJ1-1
V gene: TRBV6-5
D gene: TRBD1
clone size: .

CDR3 protein: CASSLDRGVGELFF
CDR3 DNA: TGTGCCAGCAGCTTGGACAGGGGGGTCGGGGAGCTGTTTTTT
J gene: TRBJ2-2
V gene: TRBV5-6
D gene: TRBD1
clone size: .

CDR3 protein: CASSSTTGFSNEKLFF
CDR3 DNA: TGTGCCAGCAGCTCCACAACAGGGTTTAGTAATGAAAAACTGTTTTTT
J gene: TRBJ1-4
V gene: TRBV11-2
D gene: .
clone size: .

CDR3 protein: CAWSVRSAGELFF
CDR3 DNA: TGTGCCTGGAGTGTAAGGAGTGCGGGAGAGCTGTTTTTT
J gene: TRBJ2-2
V gene: TRBV30
D gene: .
clone size: few

CDR3 protein: CSVARTGYEQYF
CDR3 DNA: TGCAGCGTTGCTCGGACAGGCTACGAGCAGTACTTC
J gene: TRBJ2-7
V gene: TRBV29-1
D gene: TRBD1
clone size: once

CDR3 protein: CASSPLQGDGGYTF
CDR3 DNA: TGCGCCAGCAGCCCTTTACAGGGGGATGGAGGCTACACCTTC
J gene: TRBJ1-2
V gene: TRBV5-1
D gene: TRBD1
clone size: few

CDR3 protein: CASSKTSGRSYNEQFF
CDR3 DNA: TGTGCCAGCAGTAAAACTAGCGGGAGGTCCTACAATGAGCAGTTCTTC
J gene: TRBJ2-1
V gene: TRBV28
D gene: TRBD2
clone size: .

CDR3 protein: CAWSITGATGYTF
CDR3 DNA: TGTGCCTGGAGTATAACAGGGGCAACTGGCTACACCTTC
J gene: TRBJ1-2
V gene: TRBV30
D gene: TRBD1
clone size: .

CDR3 protein: CASSPSRLTKEHTEAFF
CDR3 DNA: TGCGCCAGCAGCCCATCCCGCTTGACAAAAGAGCACACTGAAGCTTTCTTT
J gene: TRBJ1-1
V gene: TRBV5-1
D gene: .
clone size: .

CDR3 protein: CASSESTGNTEAFF
CDR3 DNA: TGCGCCAGCAGTGAGTCGACAGGGAATACTGAAGCTTTCTTT
J gene: TRBJ1-1
V gene: TRBV10-2
D gene: TRBD1
clone size: .

CDR3 protein: CASSLQGLSYGYTF
CDR3 DNA: TGTGCCAGCAGTTTGCAGGGGTTGAGCTATGGCTACACCTTC
J gene: TRBJ1-2
V gene: TRBV28
D gene: .
clone size: .

CDR3 protein: CASIPDTLHGYTF
CDR3 DNA: TGTGCCAGTATCCCGGACACTCTACATGGCTACACCTTC
J gene: TRBJ1-2
V gene: TRBV19
D gene: .
clone size: .

CDR3 protein: CASSLSGTVNTEAFF
CDR3 DNA: TGCGCCAGCAGCTTGTCCGGGACTGTGAACACTGAAGCTTTCTTT
J gene: TRBJ1-1
V gene: TRBV5-1
D gene: .
clone size: .

CDR3 protein: CASIPTSGRGYEQYF
CDR3 DNA: TGTGCCAGCATACCGACTAGCGGGAGGGGTTACGAGCAGTACTTC
J gene: TRBJ2-7
V gene: TRBV28
D gene: TRBD2
clone size: .

CDR3 protein: CASSPRTSGSPTDTQYF
CDR3 DNA: TGTGCCAGTAGCCCTCGGACTAGCGGGAGCCCGACAGATACGCAGTATTTT
J gene: TRBJ2-3
V gene: TRBV19
D gene: TRBD2
clone size: .

CDR3 protein: CAVDTGYTF
CDR3 DNA: TGTGCCGTTGACACCGGCTACACCTTC
J gene: TRBJ1-2
V gene: TRBV30
D gene: .
clone size: once

CDR3 protein: CASRQGQTFTGELFF
CDR3 DNA: TGCGCCAGCAGGCAGGGACAGACCTTCACCGGGGAGCTGTTTTTT
J gene: TRBJ2-2
V gene: TRBV5-1
D gene: TRBD1
clone size: .

CDR3 protein: CASSPLGQGVTEAFF
CDR3 DNA: TGTGCCAGCAGCCCCCTAGGACAGGGGGTAACTGAAGCTTTCTTT
J gene: TRBJ1-1
V gene: TRBV7-9
D gene: TRBD1
clone size: .

CDR3 protein: CASSQDPFGVHEFMELFF
CDR3 DNA: TGCGCCAGCAGCCAAGATCCGTTTGGAGTTCATGAGTTCATGGAGCTGTTTTTT
J gene: TRBJ2-2
V gene: TRBV4-1
D gene: .
clone size: .

CDR3 protein: CASGLSQGRDEQYF
CDR3 DNA: TGTGCTAGTGGTTTATCCCAGGGAAGGGACGAGCAGTACTTC
J gene: TRBJ2-7
V gene: TRBV12-5
D gene: .
clone size: .

CDR3 protein: CASSFNGGQVNQPQHF
CDR3 DNA: TGTGCCAGCAGTTTCAACGGGGGACAGGTGAATCAGCCCCAGCATTTT
J gene: TRBJ1-5
V gene: TRBV6-5
D gene: TRBD1
clone size: .

CDR3 protein: CASSTLNRGRGNTIYF
CDR3 DNA: TGTGCCAGCAGTACCCTTAACAGGGGACGTGGAAACACCATATATTTT
J gene: TRBJ1-3
V gene: TRBV28
D gene: TRBD1
clone size: .

CDR3 protein: CSGTSGHTDTQYF
CDR3 DNA: TGCAGCGGTACTAGCGGGCACACAGATACGCAGTATTTT
J gene: TRBJ2-3
V gene: TRBV29-1
D gene: TRBD2
clone size: .

CDR3 protein: CASSLAVGGSGYNEQFF
CDR3 DNA: TGTGCCAGCAGCCTAGCGGTGGGCGGGAGTGGCTACAATGAGCAGTTCTTC
J gene: TRBJ2-1
V gene: TRBV7-9
D gene: TRBD2
clone size: .